Each of the 29 T cell receptor beta chains below was sequenced from the same sample in a study of PD-L1 blockade in urothelial cancer (dated by TCRdb to about 2017). Libraries were prepared through the immunoSEQ multiplex PCR assay. TCRdb obtained this table from immuneACCESS and retained in-frame rearrangements with V and J assigned. These tables miss some clones; where compared with another copy, unresolved V genes account for less than half of the shortfall, and the remainder is unexplained. In all, the sample holds under 55,000 clones, and roughly 80% of those were seen once. The ten largest clones capture roughly 3.3% of the sample. This specimen's time point label, per the study, means: pretreatment peripheral blood. The starting material was PBMCs, obtained around atezolizumab (anti-PD-L1) treatment. These receptors all come from a man aged 70 or older with urothelial cancer.

The chain uses TRBV28 and TRBJ2-1, with 7 bases lining up with TRBD1. Germline-derived CDR1 and CDR2 are MDHEN and SYDVKM. The CDR3 contains 15 residues. The V segment lost 5 bases and the J segment 10 bases; nucleotides outside the gene matches: 14. The DNA for the CDR3 is TGTGCCAGCAGTACAGGACCAACAGGGGTGGGCGAGCAGTTCTTC. It is translated as CASSTGPTGVGEQFF.

The J gene is TRBJ1-2, the V gene TRBV28, with 8 bases lining up with TRBD1. With V trimmed by 6 bases and J by 5 bases, 8 bases remained unmatched. CDR1 and CDR2 (germline): MDHEN, SYDVKM. This CDR3 comprises 14 residues. The CDR3 reads CASRRTGPYYGYTF. CDR3 bases: TGTGCCAGCAGGCGGACAGGGCCCTATTATGGCTACACCTTC.

The rearrangement links TRBV7-9 to TRBJ2-3; 16 bases line up with TRBD2. Unmatched junction bases numbered 6, after V lost 5 bases and J lost 4 bases. Germline values: CDR1 SEHNR, CDR2 FQNEAQ (reference sequence). This CDR3 has 17 residues. CDR3 in amino acids: CASSRGTSGRAPDTQYF. The DNA of the CDR3 is TGTGCCAGCAGCCGAGGGACTAGCGGGAGGGCCCCAGATACGCAGTATTTT. The full variable domain, in which reference TRBV7-9 and TRBJ2-3 provide the parts outside the CDR3, is DTGVSQNPRHKITKRGQNVTFRCDPISEHNRLYWYRQTLGQGPEFLTYFQNEAQLEKSRLLSDRFSAERPKGSFSTLEIQRTEQGDSAMYLCASSRGTSGRAPDTQYFGPGTRLTVL.

V usage is TRBV19 and J usage is TRBJ2-2; 7 bases map to TRBD2. CDR1 LNHDA and CDR2 SQIVND come from the germline V gene (reference sequence). V lost 5 bases and J lost 3; bases outside the gene matches: 6. The CDR3 is made up of 15 amino acids. The CDR3 sequence is CASSLAGDHTGELFF. The CDR3 DNA follows: TGTGCCAGTAGTCTTGCGGGAGACCACACCGGGGAGCTGTTTTTT.

This sequence joins TRBV23-1 and TRBJ1-1, with TRBD1 as a possible D gene (6 bases). TRBV23-1 is given ORF status, its function remaining uncertain. The CDR3 extends over 15 amino acids. The ends were cut back, 1 base at V and 0 bases at J, with 9 bases in the middle. The CDR3 DNA is TGCGCCAGCAGTCAATATGGGGGCCTGAACACTGAAGCTTTCTTT. Its protein is CASSQYGGLNTEAFF.

The J gene is TRBJ2-7, the V gene TRBV19; 9 nucleotides line up with TRBD2. Germline V gives CDR1 LNHDA, CDR2 SQIVND (reference sequence). There are 15 residues in the CDR3. V shed 6 bases and J 3 bases; nucleotides not matched to a gene: 9. The CDR3: CASSWKTAGGYEQYF. DNA for the CDR3: TGTGCCAGTAGCTGGAAGACAGCGGGGGGCTACGAGCAGTACTTC.

The chain links TRBV6-4 to TRBJ2-1, with TRBD2 identical over 10 bases. This CDR3 region has 13 residues. V dropped 4 bases and J dropped 11; count of bases not matched to a gene: 5. The germline V gene has CDR1 MRHNA and CDR2 SNTAGT. The CDR3 DNA reads TGTGCCAGCAGTGTCGCTAGCGGGAGAAAGCAGTTCTTC. Amino acid sequence: CASSVASGRKQFF.

This chain connects TRBV10-1 to TRBJ1-1; D remains unclear. Germline V gene sequence: CDR1 WNHNN, CDR2 SYGVQD (reference sequence). Between the trimmed V and J ends, which lost 3 bases and 5 bases, there was a span of 10 bases. The CDR3 spans 13 residues. The CDR3 DNA follows: TGCGCCAGCAGTGACCCATGGCGGACTGAAGCTTTCTTT. Its translation: CASSDPWRTEAFF.

This rearrangement joins TRBV2 to TRBJ2-3; 9 positions match TRBD2. With 6 bases clipped from V and 1 base from J, the junction kept 2 bases outside the gene matches. The CDR3 extends over 14 amino acids. CDR1 and CDR2 from the germline V gene are SNHLY and FYNNEI. The CDR3, as DNA: TGTGCCAGCAGATTAGCGGGAGGCACAGATACGCAGTATTTT. Translated, it gives CASRLAGGTDTQYF.

The chain has TRBV5-1 and TRBJ1-1; 8 bases fit TRBD1. Germline CDR1 reads SGHRS; CDR2 reads YFSETQ. Trimming at V came to 3 bases and at J to 0 bases, leaving 7 bases not matched to a gene. The CDR3 has 16 amino acids. The CDR3 loop reads CASSSPGTGVNTEAFF. CDR3 in DNA: TGCGCCAGCAGCTCTCCCGGGACAGGAGTGAACACTGAAGCTTTCTTT.

V and J are TRBV7-3 and TRBJ2-3; D is unclear. Per germline, CDR1 SGHTA and CDR2 FQGTGA. The CDR3 covers 13 residues. V shed 5 bases and J shed 5 bases, with 11 bases lying between them. In DNA, the CDR3 is TGTGCCAGCAGCCCACCCCCGGGAGATACGCAGTATTTT. Translation: CASSPPPGDTQYF.

The V and J genes are TRBV5-4 and TRBJ2-7, with 9 bases that match TRBD2. Germline loops: CDR1 SGHNT, CDR2 YYREEE (reference sequence). The CDR3 contains 15 residues. V lost 3 bases, J lost 5 bases, and 9 bases stayed unmatched. Written as DNA, the CDR3 is TGTGCCAGCAGCTCGACTAGCGGAGCGATCCACGAGCAGTACTTC. It codes for CASSSTSGAIHEQYF.

This clone was detected a few times. The V and J genes are TRBV9 and TRBJ1-1; 7 nucleotides agree with TRBD1. Germline assignment: CDR1 SGDLS and CDR2 YYNGEE. This CDR3 is built from 15 residues. Trimming cost V 2 bases and J 5 bases; bases outside gene matches: 9. In DNA, the CDR3 is TGTGCCAGCAGCGTGGCAGGGGGTAGTGGTACTGAAGCTTTCTTT. This gives the protein CASSVAGGSGTEAFF.

The CDR3 protein is CASSPIIAGGPADTQYF. CDR3 nucleotide sequence: TGTGCCAGCAGTCCAATTATAGCGGGAGGGCCAGCGGATACGCAGTATTTT. This chain joins TRBV28 and TRBJ2-3, with TRBD2 matching over 11 bases. The CDR3 loop spans 17 amino acids. Germline CDR1 and CDR2: MDHEN and SYDVKM. Trimming at V came to 5 bases and at J to 6 bases, leaving 13 bases not matched to a gene.

This chain connects TRBV5-1 to TRBJ2-2; D may be TRBD2 (5 bases). Trimming left V 6 bases short and J 4 bases short, with 13 bases between. Germline loops: CDR1 SGHRS, CDR2 YFSETQ. The CDR3 sequence is 14 residues long. DNA of the CDR3: TGCGCCAGCAATGGGGTAGGAGGCACCGGGGAGCTGTTTTTT. This encodes CASNGVGGTGELFF.

The chain uses TRBV10-3 and TRBJ1-1; TRBD1 matches 9 bases. V gave up 4 bases and J gave up 7 bases; unmatched junction bases: 7. Germline CDR1 reads ENHRY; CDR2 reads SYGVKD. The CDR3 sequence is 14 residues long. Here the CDR3 DNA reads TGTGCCATCAGTGGGCCGGGACAGGGTGATGAAGCTTTCTTT. Amino acids: CAISGPGQGDEAFF.

This clone showed up just once. The gene calls are TRBV2 and TRBJ2-7; 7 bases agree with TRBD1. The ends lost 6 bases at V and 2 bases at J; junction bases unmatched: 7. Germline V gene data show CDR1 as SNHLY and CDR2 as FYNNEI. There are 14 residues in the CDR3. The CDR3: CASRRQGETYEQYF. The CDR3 nucleotides read TGTGCCAGCAGGAGACAGGGCGAAACCTACGAGCAGTACTTC.

The chain uses TRBV5-6 and TRBJ1-3; 11 positions match TRBD1. Trimming removed 3 bases from V and 7 bases from J; junction bases left unmatched: 0. The CDR3 contains 13 residues. Germline CDR1 is SGHDT and CDR2 is YYEEEE. CDR3: CASSWDRGNTIYF. In DNA, the CDR3 is TGTGCCAGCAGCTGGGACAGGGGGAACACCATATATTTT.

This chain uses TRBV7-2 with TRBJ2-3, with 13 bases fitting TRBD2. Unmatched junction bases numbered 3, after V lost 1 base and J lost 5 bases. Germline V lookup: CDR1 SGHTA, CDR2 FQGNSA. CDR3 size: 16 residues. The CDR3 DNA is TGTGCCAGCAGCTTAGGGACTAGCGGGAGTGGAGATACGCAGTATTTT. Translation gives CASSLGTSGSGDTQYF.

The J gene is TRBJ1-1, the V gene TRBV19, with 10 nucleotides matching TRBD1. J lost 5 bases, V lost 3 bases, and 6 bases had no gene match. This CDR3 has 15 amino acids. In germline, CDR1 is LNHDA, CDR2 SQIVND (reference sequence). This chain's CDR3 is CASSILDRGWTEAFF. CDR3 DNA sequence: TGTGCCAGTAGTATCTTGGACAGGGGGTGGACTGAAGCTTTCTTT.

V usage is TRBV4-3 and J usage is TRBJ2-6; TRBD2 aligns across 7 bases. V gave up 1 base and J gave up 0 bases; unmatched junction bases: 3. CDR1 is LGHNA and CDR2 is YSLEER in the germline V gene. The CDR3 totals 17 residues. CDR3 coding DNA: TGCGCCAGCAGCCAAGGGGGGGGACTCTCTGGGGCCAACGTCCTGACTTTC. As protein: CASSQGGGLSGANVLTF.

The chain couples TRBV7-2 to TRBJ1-5, with 12 bases aligning to TRBD1. This CDR3 has 16 amino acids. Germline V gene lookup returns CDR1 SGHTA and CDR2 FQGNSA. V dropped 5 bases and J dropped 8; count of bases not matched to a gene: 10. The CDR3 bases are TGTGCCAGCAGCCAAACGGGACAGGGGGCTGCAAAGCCCCAGCATTTT. It codes for CASSQTGQGAAKPQHF.

The J gene is TRBJ1-6, the V gene TRBV4-3; perhaps TRBD1 as D (5 bases). The CDR3 has 16 amino acids. Germline values: CDR1 LGHNA, CDR2 YSLEER. Between the trimmed V and J ends, which lost 1 base and 3 bases, there was a span of 10 bases. The DNA of the CDR3 is TGCGCCAGCAGCCAAGTCCGGGGGAACTATAATTCACCCCTCCACTTT. Its protein is CASSQVRGNYNSPLHF.

The rearrangement joins TRBV6-1 to TRBJ1-4; D is ambiguous. The CDR3 runs 15 residues. Trimming cost V 2 bases and J 3 bases, with 10 bases left between them. CDR1 MNHNS and CDR2 SASEGT come from the germline V gene. In DNA form, the CDR3 reads TGTGCCAGCAGTGAAAGGAGGGAGTCTAATGAAAAACTGTTTTTT. It is translated as CASSERRESNEKLFF.

The V and J genes are TRBV30 and TRBJ1-2; TRBD1 is a possible D gene (5 bases). CDR3 length: 13 residues. Germline V CDR1 and CDR2: GTSNPN, SVGIG (reference sequence). V was pared by 5 bases and J by 7 bases, with 17 bases between. Here the CDR3 reads CAWFQGGLGGYTF. DNA of the CDR3: TGTGCCTGGTTTCAGGGAGGTTTGGGTGGCTACACCTTC.

This rearrangement joins TRBV4-2 to TRBJ2-7, with TRBD2 matching 8 bases. There are 15 residues in the CDR3. Germline V lookup: CDR1 LGHNA, CDR2 YNFKEQ. The J segment lost 5 bases and the V segment lost 0 bases, leaving 6 bases of the junction unmatched. In DNA form, the CDR3 reads TGTGCCAGCAGCCAAGATTTTCGAGCGGGGGACGAGCAGTACTTC. Its protein is CASSQDFRAGDEQYF.

The chain is built from TRBV28 and TRBJ2-7; 8 bases match TRBD1. With 9 bases clipped from V and 0 bases from J, the junction kept 7 bases outside the gene matches. Germline-derived CDR1 and CDR2 are MDHEN and SYDVKM. This CDR3 has 14 amino acids. The CDR3 sequence is CASFPGTGSYEQYF. Written as DNA, the CDR3 is TGTGCCAGTTTCCCGGGGACAGGCTCCTACGAGCAGTACTTC.

On this clone: Different DNA sequences within this sample yield the same CDR3. This rearrangement joins TRBV6-5 to TRBJ1-2; the match to TRBD1 covers 7 bases. The CDR3 extends over 13 amino acids. V lost 5 bases, J lost 5 bases, and 5 bases stayed unmatched. In germline, CDR1 is MNHEY, CDR2 SVGAGI. The DNA of the CDR3 is TGTGCCAGCAGTCTTGACAGGGTATATGGCTACACCTTC. As protein: CASSLDRVYGYTF.

The chain employs TRBV11-1 and TRBJ1-2, with TRBD1 matching 7 bases. The CDR3 totals 16 residues. Germline V gene sequence: CDR1 SGHAT, CDR2 FQDESV (reference sequence). The J segment lost 3 bases and the V segment lost 0 bases, leaving 7 bases of the junction unmatched. The DNA for the CDR3 is TGTGCCAGCAGCTTAGCTTCGACAGGGCTCGACTATGGCTACACCTTC. Its translation is CASSLASTGLDYGYTF.